Included here is one TCR beta chain sequence, with context. This sample is drawn from a study of cytomegalovirus exposure and HLA in healthy donors. The PCR made use of 60 Vbeta and 13 Jbeta primers. Clones were sequenced by immunoSEQ multiplex PCR, and TCRdb holds only the in-frame ones, with some missing. The table includes around 300,000 clones, roughly 86% detected once. In germline, CDR1 is PRHDT, CDR2 FYEKMQ (reference sequence). This CDR3 spans 15 amino acids. V lost 0 bases, J lost 1 base, and 0 bases stayed unmatched. The source material was PBMCs. The clonotype originates from a woman aged 40 to 49 in good health and CMV-seropositive. The chain uses TRBV13 and TRBJ2-1, with 7 bases that match TRBD1. CDR3 region: CASSLGDRSYNEQFF. Written as DNA, the CDR3 is TGTGCCAGCAGCTTAGGGGACAGGTCCTACAATGAGCAGTTCTTC. The full variable domain, in which reference TRBV13 and TRBJ2-1 provide the parts outside the CDR3, is AAGVIQSPRHLIKEKRETATLKCYPIPRHDTVYWYQQGPGQDPQFLISFYEKMQSDKGSIPDRFSAQQFSDYHSELNMSSLELGDSALYFCASSLGDRSYNEQFFGPGTRLTVL.